This T cell receptor (beta chain) was sequenced during a study of cytomegalovirus exposure and HLA in healthy donors. Study-wide results and limits: TCR beta V segments were, for the most part, productive about 87% or about 30% of the time in an earlier analysis.

The PCR was carried out with 60 Vbeta primers and 13 Jbeta primers. Some clones are missing from TCRdb's copy, which holds only in-frame ones; the method was immunoSEQ multiplex PCR. The table shows 100,000 to 150,000 clones, with approximately 78% occurring only once. V lost 2 bases and J lost 7, with 14 bases in between. Germline lookup yields CDR1 GTSNPN and CDR2 SVGIG (reference sequence). The CDR3 is 13 amino acids. This clone was seen only a few times. Its antigen is unidentified. Sampled while nominally healthy, donors likely had unrecorded immune exposures. The specimen sequenced was PBMCs. The TCR originated in a middle-aged woman in good health and CMV-seropositive. This chain links TRBV30 with TRBJ1-2, with D possibly being TRBD1 (5 bases). CDR3 loop: CAWSPIRQSGYTF. CDR3 DNA: TGTGCCTGGAGTCCCATCCGACAGTCTGGCTACACCTTC.